This paragraph covers one T cell receptor beta chain sequence. This sample is part of a study of blood T cell repertoires in COVID-19. Study information: From the United States, Italy and Spain came samples of acute and convalescent COVID-19. T cells, B-cell-depleted T cells, or PBMCs provided the cDNA or gDNA that served as material.

Original handling: Nucleated cell counts were estimated from reference gene primer amplification. Assay used: immunoSEQ multiplex PCR; TCRdb lists only in-frame clones, some missing. Clone size and V and J calls were adopted from that table, with D and trimming inferred from the DNA. Of roughly 320,000 clones detected, around 87% appear once; the ten largest clones hold 1% to 1.5%. The specimen sequenced was peripheral blood. The receptor's source is a man aged 65-85 years with acute or convalescent COVID-19.

CDR3 in DNA: TGTGCCAGCAGTGAAGTCCGGACAAGAGGTCTAACCGAGCAGTACTTC. Encoded protein: CASSEVRTRGLTEQYF. J is TRBJ2-7 and V is TRBV2; D possibly corresponds to TRBD1 (5 bases). V lost 1 base and J lost 6, with 19 bases in between. Looked up from germline, CDR1 is SNHLY and CDR2 is FYNNEI. This CDR3 is 16 amino acids long.